This T cell receptor (beta chain) was observed in a study of cytomegalovirus exposure and HLA in healthy donors. As for the study in general: Later, an analysis reported that the 120 or so validation repertoires had used the same platform as the roughly 700 first-cohort repertoires.

General study findings and limits: Associated with cytomegalovirus, according to the listing, were 170 or so TCR beta chains.

With regard to this clone: What it binds is unknown. The same CDR3 is also encoded by other DNA sequences in this sample.

Some clones are missing from TCRdb's copy, which holds only in-frame ones; the method was immunoSEQ multiplex PCR. The sample consists of 150,000 to 200,000 clones, almost 85% of them appearing once. This sequence was found in a man in his thirties or forties in good health and CMV-seropositive. Sequencing input: PBMCs.

CDR3 nucleotide sequence: TGTGCCAGCAGTTTATCCCGCTACGAGCAGTACTTC. As protein: CASSLSRYEQYF. The gene calls are TRBV28 and TRBJ2-7; no definite D call. V was trimmed by 1 base and J by 3 bases, leaving 4 bases between them. Germline lookup yields CDR1 MDHEN and CDR2 SYDVKM. This CDR3 has 12 residues.